These T cell receptor beta chains were read from a single sample in a study of T cell responses to AZD1222 COVID-19 vaccine. Profiled with immunoSEQ multiplex PCR; TCRdb holds only in-frame clones, not every one. Among approximately 80,000 clones listed, 90% were seen once. The sample here was peripheral blood, taken 28 days after the second AZD1222 dose. The receptors were gathered from an adult who received the AZD1222 COVID-19 vaccine. The conserved cysteine and the conserved F or W are not part of the CDR3 here. D genes are given only for firm matches. The size entry is marked missing in some rows and otherwise reads once, few, many or a size class.

>TRBJ2-7|-|-|TRBV28
ASSFLREQY
>TRBJ2-7|TRBD1|-|TRBV30
AWSSGTGSYEQY
>TRBJ1-3|-|-|TRBV6-5
ASSYSNRGQNTIY
>TRBJ1-1|-|-|TRBV9
ASSVTGGLKNEAF
>TRBJ2-3|TRBD2|-|TRBV9
ASSSTTPGLAGGPVDTQY
>TRBJ1-2|-|-|TRBV7-2
ASSLVGGRGYT
>TRBJ1-1|-|-|TRBV11-2
ASSLERNTEAF
>TRBJ1-1|-|-|TRBV29-1
SVGGGTEAF
>TRBJ2-5|TRBD2|once|TRBV3-1/TRBV3-2
ASSQDWSFEGAGARETQY
>TRBJ2-3|TRBD2|-|TRBV7-2
ASSFTSGRTDTQY
>TRBJ2-4|TRBD1|-|TRBV12-3/TRBV12-4
ASSAHRGNIQY
>TRBJ1-1|-|-|TRBV27
ASSPTLRSTEAF
>TRBJ1-4|TRBD1|-|TRBV5-4
ASSLAGTAEKLF
>TRBJ1-1|-|-|TRBV2
ASRGRVMAF
>TRBJ1-1|TRBD1|-|TRBV3-1/TRBV3-2
ASSQLGQGLTGV
>TRBJ2-7|-|-|TRBV9
ASSVGLSEAYEQY
>TRBJ2-7|-|-|TRBV2
ASMPDFYEQY
>TRBJ2-5|TRBD2|-|TRBV6-2/TRBV6-3
ASSYRRGAQY
>TRBJ1-2|-|-|TRBV6-5
ASNKAGYGYT
>TRBJ2-5|-|-|TRBV5-6
ASRTRWQETQY
>TRBJ1-6|TRBD1|few|TRBV2
ASLDRGRWNSPLH
>TRBJ1-6|-|few|TRBV28
ASSSLVGGDNSPLH
>TRBJ2-7|TRBD1|once|TRBV6-5
ATGGSYEQY
>TRBJ2-7|-|-|TRBV10-3
AISAVRDIYPEQY
>TRBJ2-1|-|once|TRBV24-1
ATSEHSGGEQF
>TRBJ2-3|-|-|TRBV24-1
ATSEGRFGDTQY
>TRBJ2-7|TRBD1|few|TRBV7-3
ASSLTTGGEQY
>TRBJ1-1|-|-|TRBV10-3
GSGFGDTEAF
>TRBJ1-5|TRBD1|once|TRBV4-1
ASSQDTRTGRNRNQPQH
>TRBJ1-4|-|few|TRBV27
ASSTGRGVNEKLF
>TRBJ2-3|-|-|TRBV5-1
ASSLLGRARTDTQY
>TRBJ1-2|-|-|TRBV28
ASSLDPPQRGNGYT
>TRBJ2-7|-|-|TRBV18
ASSSTGTYYEQY
>TRBJ2-1|-|-|TRBV9
ASSVGIENEQF
>TRBJ2-5|-|once|TRBV25-1
ASSEGTFGEGETQY
>TRBJ2-3|-|-|TRBV5-5
ASSLAFWGRDTQY